The 22 T cell receptor beta chains below all came from one sample that was sequenced in a study of blood T cells in healthy people across ages (dated by TCRdb to the mid-2010s). Library creation used 5' RACE. TCRdb lists the instrument as Illumina HiSeq 2500. A second PCR of roughly 6 to 12 cycles was run with a J-beta primer mix and a sample-barcoded 5' primer. The public reads were reanalyzed by TCRdb: fastp trimming at Q25, MiXCR alignment, in-frame beta chains only. One record per CDR3 amino acid sequence lists the most common genes and DNA. This sample gives about 1,500,000 distinct CDR3 sequences in total; approximately 40% of them show up just once. 7.9% of the sample is in the top ten clones. Sequencing was done on a sample of blood. Receptors were obtained from a young woman in good health.

The rearrangement joins TRBV5-1 to TRBJ1-2; D perhaps matches TRBD1 (5 bases). The CDR3 consists of 18 residues. Germline-derived CDR1 and CDR2 are SGHRS and YFSETQ. V was trimmed by 4 bases and J by 2 bases, leaving 24 bases between them. In DNA form, the CDR3 reads TGCGCCAGCAGCCCGGGGGGTGGTACTGTGGGAAGCAACTATGGCTACACCTTC. Translating it yields CASSPGGGTVGSNYGYTF.

The rearrangement links TRBV12-3 or TRBV12-4 to TRBJ2-1; 8 bases align to TRBD2. The CDR3 has 16 amino acids. The V gene end was trimmed by 7 bases and the J gene end by 13 bases; junction bases not matched to a gene: 21. CDR3 bases: TGTGCCAGCAACACGCGCGAACTAGCGGTTGGGGAGACCCAGTTCTTC. This gives the protein CASNTRELAVGETQFF.

CDR3 in DNA: TGCAGTGCTAGGGGCCATGATAGCAATCAGCCCCAGCATTTT. Amino acid sequence: CSARGHDSNQPQHF. The chain uses TRBV20-1 and TRBJ1-5; D is undetermined. Germline CDR1 DFQATT, CDR2 SNEGSKA (reference sequence). Trimming pared 3 bases from V and 0 bases from J, leaving 9 bases between. This CDR3 is built from 14 residues.

V usage is TRBV9 and J usage is TRBJ2-3; D possibly matches TRBD1 or TRBD2 (6 bases each). The V gene lost 0 bases and the J gene lost 0 bases, with 11 bases spanning the gap. From germline, CDR1 is SGDLS and CDR2 YYNGEE. The CDR3 has 16 residues. The CDR3 nucleotides read TGTGCCAGCAGCGTAGGGATAGGGGGGAGCACAGATACGCAGTATTTT. Its protein product is CASSVGIGGSTDTQYF.

This clonotype has more than one count but fewer than ten. The chain uses TRBV6-5 and TRBJ1-2; 8 bases agree with TRBD1. The CDR3 runs to 13 residues. Trimming removed 6 bases from V and 8 bases from J; junction bases left unmatched: 8. In germline, CDR1 is MNHEY, CDR2 SVGAGI. CDR3 sequence reads: CASSRTGYEGYTF. The CDR3 DNA is TGTGCCAGCAGCCGGACAGGGTATGAGGGCTACACCTTC.

The rearrangement uses TRBV12-3 or TRBV12-4 and TRBJ2-3; the match to TRBD2 covers 9 bases. V lost 0 bases, J lost 3 bases, and 7 bases stayed unmatched. The CDR3 is made up of 17 amino acids. The CDR3 coding sequence is TGTGCCAGCAGTTTAGCGCCGGTAGCGGGGGCGACAGATACGCAGTATTTT. Its protein is CASSLAPVAGATDTQYF.

The chain links TRBV20-1 to TRBJ2-3; TRBD2 matches at 10 bases. The CDR3 is made up of 16 amino acids. V lost 0 bases to trimming and J lost 2 bases; unmatched junction nucleotides: 5. The germline gives CDR1 DFQATT, CDR2 SNEGSKA (reference sequence). CDR3 DNA: TGCAGTGCTAGAGATGAGCGGGGGGGATTCACAGATACGCAGTATTTT. Translating it yields CSARDERGGFTDTQYF.

The chain employs TRBV3-1 and TRBJ2-4; D is unclear. The CDR3 spans 13 residues. V gave up 4 bases and J gave up 6 bases, with 10 bases separating them. CDR1 is LGHDT and CDR2 is YNNKEL in the germline V gene (reference sequence). CDR3 residues: CASSPNHRNIQYF. CDR3 DNA: TGTGCCAGCAGCCCAAATCATAGAAACATTCAGTACTTC. The complete variable domain, with remaining parts taken from reference TRBV3-1 and TRBJ2-4, reads DTAVSQTPKYLVTQMGNDKSIKCEQNLGHDTMYWYKQDSKKFLKIMFSYNNKELIINETVPNRFSPKSPDKAHLNLHINSLELGDSAVYFCASSPNHRNIQYFGAGTRLSVL.

The CDR3 DNA reads TGTGCCAGCAGTTACTCAGGGACTAGCAGCCAGACCTACGAGCAGTACTTC. As protein: CASSYSGTSSQTYEQYF. The chain carries TRBV6-6 and TRBJ2-4; the match to TRBD2 covers 9 bases. The J call is doubtful: the DNA matches TRBJ2-7 better. The length of the CDR3 is 17 residues. Germline lookup yields CDR1 MNHNY and CDR2 SVGAGI (reference sequence).

The rearrangement links TRBV12-3 or TRBV12-4 to TRBJ1-2; the match to TRBD1 covers 8 bases. Losses at the gene ends were 7 bases for V and 8 bases for J; bases not matched to a gene: 15. This CDR3 region has 15 residues. CDR3 nucleotide sequence: TGTGCCAGCAACCCTTCCGGGGCAGGGGGCTTAGGCTACACCTTC. Residues: CASNPSGAGGLGYTF.

This clonotype was seen more than once but under ten times. J is TRBJ2-1 and V is TRBV7-9; D gene ambiguous. CDR3 length: 15 residues. Looked up from germline, CDR1 is SEHNR and CDR2 is FQNEAQ (reference sequence). Trimming cost V 3 bases and J 0 bases, with 9 bases left between them. The CDR3 loop is CASSFYTSSYNEQFF. The CDR3 region has the DNA TGTGCCAGCAGCTTCTATACGAGCTCCTACAATGAGCAGTTCTTC.

This clonotype showed up just a few times. J is TRBJ1-1 and V is TRBV29-1; maybe TRBD1 (5 bases). The CDR3 has 10 residues. The V gene lost 7 bases and the J gene lost 5 bases, with 8 bases spanning the gap. From germline, CDR1 is SQVTM and CDR2 ANQGSEA. The CDR3 bases are TGCAGCGCCCAGGGTACTGAAGCTTTCTTT. This codes for CSAQGTEAFF.

In its sample, this clonotype was seen a few times. The chain links TRBV20-1 to TRBJ1-5; the D is unclear. V lost 4 bases, J lost 3 bases, and 19 bases lay in between. The CDR3 contains 16 residues. Germline V gene data show CDR1 as DFQATT and CDR2 as SNEGSKA (reference sequence). CDR3 sequence: CSAIKGRTDYNQPQHF. CDR3 sequence (DNA): TGCAGTGCTATAAAAGGACGGACCGACTACAATCAGCCCCAGCATTTT.

In its sample, this clonotype was seen a few times. V usage is TRBV29-1 and J usage is TRBJ1-1, with 8 bases aligning to TRBD1. The V gene's germline CDR1 is SQVTM and CDR2 ANQGSEA. The ends lost 6 bases at V and 5 bases at J; junction bases unmatched: 8. The CDR3 length is 13 residues. The CDR3 DNA sequence: TGCAGCGTCCTCGGACAGGGAGGGACTGAAGCTTTCTTT. Protein sequence: CSVLGQGGTEAFF.

This clonotype was recorded a few times. The V and J genes are TRBV12-3 or TRBV12-4 and TRBJ2-1; 15 nucleotides match TRBD2. The ends lost 6 bases at V and 6 bases at J; junction bases unmatched: 9. This CDR3 comprises 17 residues. CDR3 loop: CASRRTSGGAASNEQFF. In DNA, the CDR3 is TGTGCCAGCAGGCGGACTAGCGGGGGGGCCGCGTCCAATGAGCAGTTCTTC.

There are a few counts of this clonotype. This chain connects TRBV6-5 to TRBJ1-2, with D possibly matching TRBD1 (5 bases). The CDR3 sequence is 11 residues long. Trimming left V 7 bases short and J 3 bases short, with 6 bases between. Germline V gene data show CDR1 as MNHEY and CDR2 as SVGAGI. CDR3 sequence reads: CASKGHYGYTF. CDR3 coding DNA: TGTGCCAGCAAGGGGCACTATGGCTACACCTTC.

The CDR3 sequence: CSARGHRGRAKNEQFF. The DNA for the CDR3 is TGCAGTGCTAGAGGCCATCGCGGGAGGGCCAAAAATGAGCAGTTCTTC. The chain uses TRBV20-1 and TRBJ2-1; 9 bases fit TRBD2. V lost 1 base to trimming and J lost 7 bases; unmatched junction nucleotides: 11. There are 16 residues in the CDR3. CDR1 is DFQATT and CDR2 is SNEGSKA in the germline V gene (reference sequence).

The table lists this clonotype with a few counts. This sequence joins TRBV7-8 and TRBJ2-7, with 12 bases identical to TRBD2. CDR1 is SGHVS and CDR2 is FQNEAQ in the germline V gene. The V gene end was trimmed by 5 bases and the J gene end by 5 bases; junction bases not matched to a gene: 7. The CDR3 has 15 amino acids. The CDR3 DNA reads as TGTGCCAGCAGCCCGCCTAGCGGGGGGGCGAACGAGCAGTACTTC. Protein sequence: CASSPPSGGANEQYF.

The chain joins TRBV3-1 to TRBJ2-5; TRBD2 aligns across 7 bases. This CDR3 comprises 15 residues. The junction had 9 bases not matched to a gene; V was cut back by 3 bases and J by 5 bases. Germline V gene lookup returns CDR1 LGHDT and CDR2 YNNKEL (reference sequence). In nucleotides, the CDR3 is TGTGCCAGCAGCCAGGGAACAGCGGGATGGGAGACCCAGTACTTC. Translated, it gives CASSQGTAGWETQYF.

In its sample, this clonotype was seen a few times. The chain has TRBV6-8 and TRBJ2-3; D not certain. Trimming took off 8 bases at V and 6 bases at J, with 6 bases between the two ends. The CDR3 is 10 residues long. Per the germline V gene, CDR1 is MNHGY and CDR2 is SAAAGT. Here the CDR3 reads CASRVDTQYF. CDR3 nucleotide sequence: TGTGCCAGCCGGGTGGATACGCAGTATTTT.

The rearrangement uses TRBV25-1 and TRBJ2-1; D may correspond to TRBD1 or TRBD2 (5 bases each). The CDR3 has 14 amino acids. V lost 3 bases to trimming and J lost 5 bases, with 11 bases between them. Germline-derived CDR1 and CDR2 are MGHDK and SYGVNS. The CDR3 sequence is CASSDPGPNNEQFF. CDR3 nucleotides: TGTGCCAGCAGTGACCCGGGACCTAACAATGAGCAGTTCTTC.

The rearrangement uses TRBV12-3 or TRBV12-4 and TRBJ1-4, with D possibly matching TRBD1 (5 bases). Trimming stripped 5 bases from V and 6 bases from J, with 16 bases between. CDR3 length: 15 amino acids. Written as DNA, the CDR3 is TGTGCCAGCAGTAGTGAGGGGCGCTGGGATGAAAAACTGTTTTTT. Translating it yields CASSSEGRWDEKLFF.